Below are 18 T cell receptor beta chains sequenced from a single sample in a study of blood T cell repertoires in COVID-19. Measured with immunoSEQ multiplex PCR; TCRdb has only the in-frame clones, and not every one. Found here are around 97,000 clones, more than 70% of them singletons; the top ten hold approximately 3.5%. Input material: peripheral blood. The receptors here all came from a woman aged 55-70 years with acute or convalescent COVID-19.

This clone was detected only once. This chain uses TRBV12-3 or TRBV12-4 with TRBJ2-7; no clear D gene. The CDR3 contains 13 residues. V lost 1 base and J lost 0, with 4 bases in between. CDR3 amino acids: CASSLGHSYEQYF. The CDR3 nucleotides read TGTGCCAGCAGTTTAGGGCACTCCTACGAGCAGTACTTC.

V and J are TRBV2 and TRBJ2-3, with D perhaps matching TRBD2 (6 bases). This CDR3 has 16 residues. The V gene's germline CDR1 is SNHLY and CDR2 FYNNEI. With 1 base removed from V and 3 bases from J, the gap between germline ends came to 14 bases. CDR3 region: CASSEGLGTGTDTQYF. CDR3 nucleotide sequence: TGTGCCAGCAGTGAAGGTCTTGGGACTGGGACAGATACGCAGTATTTT. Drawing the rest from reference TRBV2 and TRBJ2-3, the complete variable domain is EPEVTQTPSHQVTQMGQEVILRCVPISNHLYFYWYRQILGQKVEFLVSFYNNEISEKSEIFDDQFSVERPDGSNFTLKIRSTKLEDSAMYFCASSEGLGTGTDTQYFGPGTRLTVL.

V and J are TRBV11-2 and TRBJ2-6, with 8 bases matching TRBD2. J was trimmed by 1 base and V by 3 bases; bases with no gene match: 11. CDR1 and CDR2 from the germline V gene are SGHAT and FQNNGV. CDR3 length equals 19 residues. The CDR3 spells CASSLGVGAGVSGANVLTF. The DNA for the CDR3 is TGTGCCAGCAGCTTGGGGGTTGGAGCGGGAGTTTCTGGGGCCAACGTCCTGACTTTC.

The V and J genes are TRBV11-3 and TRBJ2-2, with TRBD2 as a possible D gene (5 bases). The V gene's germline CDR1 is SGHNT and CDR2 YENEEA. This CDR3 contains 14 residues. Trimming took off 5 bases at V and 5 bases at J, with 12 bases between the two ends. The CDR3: CASSDQTGTGELFF. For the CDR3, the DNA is TGTGCCAGCAGCGACCAGACGGGAACCGGGGAGCTGTTTTTT.

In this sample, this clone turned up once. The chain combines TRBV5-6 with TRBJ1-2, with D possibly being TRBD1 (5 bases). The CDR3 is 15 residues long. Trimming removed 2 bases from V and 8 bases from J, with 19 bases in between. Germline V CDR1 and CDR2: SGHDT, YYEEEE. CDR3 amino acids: CASSFQQRQQAGYTF. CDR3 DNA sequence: TGTGCCAGCAGCTTCCAGCAACGACAGCAGGCAGGCTACACCTTC.

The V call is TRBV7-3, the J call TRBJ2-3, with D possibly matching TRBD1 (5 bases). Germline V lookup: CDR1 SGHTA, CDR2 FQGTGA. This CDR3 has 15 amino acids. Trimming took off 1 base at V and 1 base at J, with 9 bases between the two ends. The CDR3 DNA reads TGTGCCAGCAGCTTAAGTAGGGGCCGCACAGATACGCAGTATTTT. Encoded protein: CASSLSRGRTDTQYF.

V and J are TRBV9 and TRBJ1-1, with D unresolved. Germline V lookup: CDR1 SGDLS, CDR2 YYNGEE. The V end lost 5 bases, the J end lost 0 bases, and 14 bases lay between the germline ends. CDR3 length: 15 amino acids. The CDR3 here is CASSRSGNMNTEAFF. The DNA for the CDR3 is TGTGCCAGCAGTCGTAGCGGAAACATGAACACTGAAGCTTTCTTT.

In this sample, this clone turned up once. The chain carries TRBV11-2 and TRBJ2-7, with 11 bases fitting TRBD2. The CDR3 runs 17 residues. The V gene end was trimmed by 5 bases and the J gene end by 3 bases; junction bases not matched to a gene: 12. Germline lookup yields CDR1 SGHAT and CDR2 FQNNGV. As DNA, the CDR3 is TGTGCCAGCAGCCCCATACCCGGGACTAGCGGTCTCTACGAGCAGTACTTC. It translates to CASSPIPGTSGLYEQYF.

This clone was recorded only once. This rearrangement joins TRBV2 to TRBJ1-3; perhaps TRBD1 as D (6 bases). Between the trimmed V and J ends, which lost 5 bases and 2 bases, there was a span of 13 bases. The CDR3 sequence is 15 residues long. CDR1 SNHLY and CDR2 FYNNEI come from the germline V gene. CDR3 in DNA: TGTGCCAGCAGTCTAGACAGGAGCGCTGGAAACACCATATATTTT. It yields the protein CASSLDRSAGNTIYF.

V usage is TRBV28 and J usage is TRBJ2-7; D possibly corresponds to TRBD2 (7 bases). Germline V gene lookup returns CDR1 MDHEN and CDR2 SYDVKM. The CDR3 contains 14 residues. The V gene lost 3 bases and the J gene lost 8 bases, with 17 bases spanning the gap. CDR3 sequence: CASSLGGAFVKQYF. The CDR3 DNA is TGTGCCAGCAGTTTGGGGGGGGCGTTCGTTAAGCAGTACTTC.

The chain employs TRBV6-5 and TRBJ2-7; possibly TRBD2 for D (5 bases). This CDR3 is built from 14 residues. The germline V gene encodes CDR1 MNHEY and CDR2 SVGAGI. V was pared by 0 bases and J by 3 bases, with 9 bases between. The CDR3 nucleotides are TGTGCCAGCAGTTACTCGAGGGAGAACTACGAGCAGTACTTC. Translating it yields CASSYSRENYEQYF.

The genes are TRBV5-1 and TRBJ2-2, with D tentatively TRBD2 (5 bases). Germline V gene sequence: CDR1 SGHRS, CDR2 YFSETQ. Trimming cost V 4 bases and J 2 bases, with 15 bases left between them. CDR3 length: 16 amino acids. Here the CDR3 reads CASSPPGFFNTGELFF. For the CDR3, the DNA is TGCGCCAGCAGCCCGCCGGGATTTTTTAACACCGGGGAGCTGTTTTTT.

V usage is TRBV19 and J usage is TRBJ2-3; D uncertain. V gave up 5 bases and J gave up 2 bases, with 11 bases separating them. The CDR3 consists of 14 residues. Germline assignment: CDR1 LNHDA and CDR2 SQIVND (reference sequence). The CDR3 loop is CASSLNSITDTQYF. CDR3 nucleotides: TGTGCCAGTAGTTTGAACAGTATCACAGATACGCAGTATTTT.

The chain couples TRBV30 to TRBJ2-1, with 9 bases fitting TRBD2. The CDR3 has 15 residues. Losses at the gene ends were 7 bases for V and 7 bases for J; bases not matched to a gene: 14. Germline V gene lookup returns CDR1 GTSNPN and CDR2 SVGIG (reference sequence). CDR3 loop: CAYNKGSGSQNEQFF. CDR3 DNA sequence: TGTGCCTACAACAAGGGTAGCGGGAGTCAGAATGAGCAGTTCTTC.

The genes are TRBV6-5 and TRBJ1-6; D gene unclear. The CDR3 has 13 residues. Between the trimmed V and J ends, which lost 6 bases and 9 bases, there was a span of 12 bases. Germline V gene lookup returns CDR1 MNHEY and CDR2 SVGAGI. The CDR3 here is CASRGSLGSPLHF. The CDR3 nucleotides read TGTGCCAGCAGGGGTTCGCTAGGTTCACCCCTCCACTTT.

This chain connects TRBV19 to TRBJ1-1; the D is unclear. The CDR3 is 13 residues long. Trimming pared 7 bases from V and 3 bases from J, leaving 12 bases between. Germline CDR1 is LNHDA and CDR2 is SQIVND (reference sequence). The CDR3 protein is CASKGRRDTEAFF. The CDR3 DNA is TGTGCCAGTAAAGGGCGGAGGGACACTGAAGCTTTCTTT.

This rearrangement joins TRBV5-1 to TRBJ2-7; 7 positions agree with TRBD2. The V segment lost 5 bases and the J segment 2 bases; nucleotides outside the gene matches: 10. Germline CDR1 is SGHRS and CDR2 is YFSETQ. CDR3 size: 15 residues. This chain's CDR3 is CASRGGSFVAYEQYF. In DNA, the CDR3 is TGCGCCAGCAGGGGGGGGTCCTTTGTCGCCTACGAGCAGTACTTC. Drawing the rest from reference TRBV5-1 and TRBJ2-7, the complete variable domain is KAGVTQTPRYLIKTRGQQVTLSCSPISGHRSVSWYQQTPGQGLQFLFEYFSETQRNKGNFPGRFSGRQFSNSRSEMNVSTLELGDSALYLCASRGGSFVAYEQYFGPGTRLTVT.

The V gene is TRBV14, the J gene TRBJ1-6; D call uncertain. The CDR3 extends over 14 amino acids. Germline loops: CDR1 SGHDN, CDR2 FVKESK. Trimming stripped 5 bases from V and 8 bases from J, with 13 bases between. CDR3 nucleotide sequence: TGTGCCAGCAGCGGCGGATCTGATTATTCACCCCTCCACTTT. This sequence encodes CASSGGSDYSPLHF.